The 21 T cell receptor beta chains reported below all come from one sample, sequenced in a study of post-analysis software for immune sequencing data. Findings and limits, study-wide: Patients carried a handful of TRBV segments more frequently than controls did, and TRBV5-6, TRBV5-1 and TRBV20-1 were among them.

These receptors have no identified antigens. Prepared libraries of TCR beta cDNA carried unique molecular identifiers. TCRdb re-analysed the PCR reads in MiXCR, keeping a single row per CDR3 protein. The repertoire holds about 210,000 distinct CDR3 sequences, with approximately 29% as singletons. Specimen: blood. The receptors stem from a girl aged 2-17 years with multiple sclerosis.

This clonotype was seen ten or more times. This rearrangement joins TRBV15 to TRBJ2-1, with 10 bases matching TRBD2. This CDR3 has 17 residues. Per the germline V gene, CDR1 is LNHNV and CDR2 is YYDKDF (reference sequence). J lost 7 bases, V lost 2 bases, and 11 bases had no gene match. In DNA form, the CDR3 reads TGTGCCACCAGCAGACAAGTCCTAGCGGGAGAAGGAAATGAGCAGTTCTTC. It codes for CATSRQVLAGEGNEQFF.

There are many counts of this clonotype. The chain employs TRBV12-5 and TRBJ1-2, with a tentative D call TRBD1 (6 bases). This CDR3 spans 15 amino acids. CDR1 and CDR2 from the germline V gene are LGHNT and FRNRAP. Trimming pared 3 bases from V and 7 bases from J, leaving 18 bases between. CDR3 amino acids: CASGLVLGAAVGYTF. DNA for the CDR3: TGTGCTAGTGGTTTAGTTCTGGGGGCAGCTGTTGGCTACACCTTC.

This clonotype was seen a handful of times. J is TRBJ2-1 and V is TRBV20-1, with a possible D match to TRBD2 (5 bases). V gave up 5 bases and J gave up 0 bases, with 5 bases separating them. Germline V gene sequence: CDR1 DFQATT, CDR2 SNEGSKA (reference sequence). There are 12 residues in the CDR3. In nucleotides, the CDR3 is TGCAGTGCTCGGGACTCCTACAATGAGCAGTTCTTC. It yields the protein CSARDSYNEQFF.

V is TRBV20-1 and J is TRBJ1-5; D is possibly TRBD1 (5 bases). CDR1 is DFQATT and CDR2 is SNEGSKA in the germline V gene (reference sequence). The CDR3 extends over 17 amino acids. The ends were cut back, 0 bases at V and 0 bases at J, with 15 bases in the middle. The CDR3 loop reads CSARDGPGPYSNQPQHF. CDR3 coding DNA: TGCAGTGCTAGAGATGGCCCAGGGCCTTATAGCAATCAGCCCCAGCATTTT.

This clonotype was recorded many times. V is TRBV11-2 and J is TRBJ2-7, with 9 positions matching TRBD1. The CDR3 is made up of 14 amino acids. The V gene end was trimmed by 5 bases and the J gene end by 4 bases; junction bases not matched to a gene: 6. Germline values: CDR1 SGHAT, CDR2 FQNNGV. CDR3 sequence: CASSLGTGRYEQYF. DNA for the CDR3: TGTGCCAGCAGCCTCGGGACAGGGAGGTACGAGCAGTACTTC.

The sample holds a few counts of this clonotype. This chain connects TRBV30 to TRBJ2-7, with D unresolved. V lost 5 bases to trimming and J lost 3 bases, with 8 bases between them. Per the germline V gene, CDR1 is GTSNPN and CDR2 is SVGIG (reference sequence). The CDR3 runs 11 residues. In nucleotides, the CDR3 is TGTGCCTGGGGTCTAAACTACGAGCAGTACTTC. This sequence encodes CAWGLNYEQYF.

In its sample, this clonotype was seen many times. An end of the junction differs from the germline gene, which may be a read error. The V gene is TRBV5-1, the J gene TRBJ1-2, with D possibly being TRBD1 (6 bases). From germline, CDR1 is SGHRS and CDR2 YFSETQ. The CDR3 runs 13 residues. CDR3 nucleotide sequence: TGTGCCAGCAGTTTGGACAGAAACTATGGCTACACCTTC. This translates into CASSLDRNYGYTF.

This clonotype was found a few times. The chain carries TRBV29-1 and TRBJ1-2; the D is unclear. This CDR3 has 12 residues. Germline CDR1 and CDR2: SQVTM and ANQGSEA. V was clipped by 3 bases and J by 8 bases, with 13 bases between them. This CDR3 reads CSVDPQGFGYTF. The CDR3 nucleotides read TGCAGCGTTGACCCACAAGGCTTCGGCTACACCTTC.

The chain carries TRBV12-3 or TRBV12-4 and TRBJ2-3, with 9 positions matching TRBD2. Trimming cost V 5 bases and J 4 bases; bases outside gene matches: 7. The CDR3 sequence is 15 residues long. CDR3 nucleotide sequence: TGTGCCAGCAGTGAAGTTAGCGGGAGATCAGATACGCAGTATTTT. This sequence encodes CASSEVSGRSDTQYF.

The chain has TRBV28 and TRBJ1-4; 8 nucleotides line up with TRBD1. The germline CDR1 and CDR2 sequences are MDHEN and SYDVKM. V trimming: 6 bases; J trimming: 8 bases; junction bases outside the gene matches: 8. The CDR3 is 14 amino acids. DNA of the CDR3: TGTGCCAGCAGCACAGGGGGGAGAGAAGAAAAACTGTTTTTT. As protein: CASSTGGREEKLFF.

The chain joins TRBV5-1 to TRBJ2-7; 10 bases agree with TRBD1. There are 16 residues in the CDR3. J gave up 5 bases and V 4 bases, and 12 bases lay outside the gene matches. CDR1 and CDR2 (germline): SGHRS, YFSETQ. The CDR3 loop reads CASSPVGGQGTHEQYF. The CDR3 bases are TGCGCCAGCAGCCCGGTCGGGGGACAGGGGACCCACGAGCAGTACTTC.

On this clonotype: A clone one base away is much larger, so this may be a read error. The rearrangement joins TRBV6-5 to TRBJ1-6; maybe TRBD1 (6 bases). There are 13 residues in the CDR3. CDR1 and CDR2 from the germline V gene are MNHEY and SVGAGI. This CDR3 is CASSRQANSPPHF. The CDR3 DNA sequence: TGTGCCAGCAGTAGACAGGCGAATTCACCCCCCCACTTT.

This clonotype was seen only a few times. This CDR3 is CASSSRILGNEKLFF. CDR3 nucleotide sequence: TGTGCCAGCAGTTCCCGGATCCTCGGTAATGAAAAACTGTTTTTT. This chain joins TRBV28 and TRBJ1-4; D not resolved. Germline loops: CDR1 MDHEN, CDR2 SYDVKM. The V and J ends lost 4 bases and 4 bases respectively, with 13 bases between them. The CDR3 covers 15 residues.

This clonotype was observed many times. The chain carries TRBV7-3 and TRBJ2-1; D gene unclear. The CDR3 runs 13 residues. Per germline, CDR1 SGHTA and CDR2 FQGTGA. Deletions cut 1 base from V and 6 bases from J, with 7 bases between. CDR3 nucleotides: TGTGCCAGCAGCTTAAATTGGGCCAATGAGCAGTTCTTC. The encoded protein is CASSLNWANEQFF.

This clonotype has more than one count but fewer than ten. The rearrangement links TRBV6-1 to TRBJ1-5; 9 bases map to TRBD1. V lost 4 bases and J lost 5; bases outside the gene matches: 9. The CDR3 consists of 16 residues. The germline CDR1 and CDR2 sequences are MNHNS and SASEGT. CDR3 DNA sequence: TGTGCCAGCAGTGTCAAAGGGACAGGGAGCGATCAGCCCCAGCATTTT. As protein: CASSVKGTGSDQPQHF.

This clonotype was observed a few times. The chain combines TRBV5-1 with TRBJ2-1; TRBD2 matches 7 bases. V shed 3 bases and J 9 bases; nucleotides not matched to a gene: 15. From germline, CDR1 is SGHRS and CDR2 YFSETQ. This CDR3 comprises 16 residues. CDR3 sequence reads: CASSWPGGSMIREQFF. CDR3 nucleotide sequence: TGCGCCAGCAGCTGGCCGGGCGGGAGTATGATCCGTGAGCAGTTCTTC. Variable domain in full (rest from reference TRBV5-1 and TRBJ2-1): KAGVTQTPRYLIKTRGQQVTLSCSPISGHRSVSWYQQTPGQGLQFLFEYFSETQRNKGNFPGRFSGRQFSNSRSEMNVSTLELGDSALYLCASSWPGGSMIREQFFGPGTRLTVL.

Note on this clonotype: A read error may account for a junction end that differs from germline. This chain connects TRBV7-9 to TRBJ1-5; D is unclear. Germline CDR1 and CDR2: SEHNR and FQNEAQ (reference sequence). This CDR3 region has 14 residues. The CDR3 reads CANSFDTSNQPQHF. For the CDR3, the DNA is TGTGCCAACAGCTTTGACACGAGCAATCAGCCCCAGCATTTT.

This clonotype appeared many times. This sequence joins TRBV7-9 and TRBJ2-7, with 7 bases identical to TRBD1. V lost 5 bases to trimming and J lost 3 bases; unmatched junction nucleotides: 10. The CDR3 spans 15 residues. Germline V gene data show CDR1 as SEHNR and CDR2 as FQNEAQ (reference sequence). The CDR3 protein is CASSLAQGVIYEQYF. DNA of the CDR3: TGTGCCAGCAGCCTGGCGCAGGGGGTGATCTACGAGCAGTACTTC.

In its sample, this clonotype was seen many times. This chain connects TRBV12-3 or TRBV12-4 to TRBJ1-2; no clear D. The CDR3 consists of 14 residues. Trimming removed 7 bases at V and 3 bases at J, with 15 bases between. In DNA form, the CDR3 reads TGTGCCAGCATCGACACTGATGAAGACTATGGCTACACCTTC. Residues: CASIDTDEDYGYTF.

The rearrangement links TRBV18 to TRBJ2-7; D is perhaps TRBD1 or TRBD2 (5 bases each). Germline CDR1 is KGHSH and CDR2 is LQKENI. This CDR3 region has 14 residues. Deletions cut 6 bases from V and 1 base from J, with 13 bases between. The chain's CDR3 is CASSGTYQSYEQYF. The CDR3, as DNA: TGTGCCAGCTCGGGGACCTACCAATCCTACGAGCAGTACTTC.

This clonotype has at least ten counts. The V and J genes are TRBV10-2 and TRBJ1-5; TRBD1 is a possible D gene (5 bases). Per germline, CDR1 WSHSY and CDR2 SAAADI. Trimming left V 3 bases short and J 3 bases short, with 12 bases between. The CDR3 consists of 15 residues. The CDR3 DNA reads as TGCGCCAGCAGTGACCCGGGACGAGACAATCAGCCCCAGCATTTT. It yields the protein CASSDPGRDNQPQHF.